This TCR beta chain was sequenced in a study of blood T cell repertoires in COVID-19. Sequencing used immunoSEQ multiplex PCR; TCRdb keeps in-frame clones, though not all of them. There are approximately 300,000 clones in the sample; around 88% occur only once, and around 1.5% lies in the top ten. V lost 4 bases, J lost 3 bases, and 6 bases stayed unmatched. The V gene's germline CDR1 is MNHEY and CDR2 SMNVEV (reference sequence). This CDR3 is 16 amino acids long. The chain links TRBV27 to TRBJ2-2; TRBD2 matches at 9 bases. Sequencing used peripheral blood. The receptor was isolated from a woman between 45 and 60 years old with acute or convalescent COVID-19. The CDR3 nucleotides read TGTGCCAGCAGTTATGGCGCGGGAGGGTACACCGGGGAGCTGTTTTTT. This codes for CASSYGAGGYTGELFF.